The 30 T cell receptor beta chains in this list originate from one sample, sequenced in a study of human T cells and chemical hapten exposure. Stated time point: pre-sensitization, week 0. The treatment denotes: therapeutic diphenylcyclopropenone sensitization with weekly scalp DPC. TCRdb reprocessed the RACE reads via MiXCR and lists one record per CDR3 protein. Among 100,000 to 150,000 distinct CDR3 sequences listed, about 13% were seen once. Material: whole blood, obtained in connection with sensitization to the hapten diphenylcyclopropenone (DPC). The receptors were sampled from a woman between 18 and 29 years old with alopecia areata. Some clones in this sample may be carry-over from other donors' samples.

Only a few counts were recorded for this clonotype. The V gene is TRBV6-5, the J gene TRBJ1-2; the D is unclear. The V end lost 4 bases, the J end lost 3 bases, and 12 bases lay between the germline ends. CDR3 length: 14 residues. Germline CDR1 MNHEY, CDR2 SVGAGI. The chain's CDR3 is CASSWSVGDYGYTF. The CDR3 DNA reads TGTGCCAGCAGTTGGAGCGTTGGAGACTATGGCTACACCTTC.

The sample holds many counts of this clonotype. The chain uses TRBV4-3 and TRBJ2-1, with 10 bases matching TRBD1. Germline V gene data show CDR1 as LGHNA and CDR2 as YSLEER. V lost 3 bases, J lost 2 bases, and 4 bases stayed unmatched. This CDR3 region has 16 residues. The CDR3 here is CASSQGQGLAYNEQFF. The CDR3 region has the DNA TGCGCCAGCAGCCAGGGACAGGGGTTGGCCTACAATGAGCAGTTCTTC.

This clonotype has more than one count but fewer than ten. This chain joins TRBV11-2 and TRBJ1-2, with D hard to call. The CDR3 extends over 15 amino acids. Trimming left V 5 bases short and J 7 bases short, with 20 bases between. Per germline, CDR1 SGHAT and CDR2 FQNNGV. This CDR3 is CASSRNQHGGLGYTF. CDR3 coding DNA: TGTGCCAGCAGCCGGAATCAACACGGCGGACTTGGCTACACCTTC.

This clonotype was seen a few times. CDR3 nucleotides: TGTGCCAGCAGCCTACGACTGCCACCCGAGCAGTTCTTC. Amino acid sequence: CASSLRLPPEQFF. The V call is TRBV14, the J call TRBJ2-1, with D hard to call. Germline CDR1 is SGHDN and CDR2 is FVKESK. The V gene lost 4 bases and the J gene lost 10 bases, with 14 bases spanning the gap. This CDR3 is 13 amino acids long.

This chain's CDR3 is CASSREGRGNSPLHF. CDR3 sequence (DNA): TGTGCCAGCAGCCGAGAAGGCAGGGGGAATTCACCCCTCCACTTT. This chain links TRBV11-2 with TRBJ1-6, with 7 bases matching TRBD1. With 5 bases clipped from V and 7 bases from J, the junction kept 8 bases outside the gene matches. The germline V gene encodes CDR1 SGHAT and CDR2 FQNNGV. The CDR3 sequence is 15 residues long.

This clonotype was counted ten times or more. The genes are TRBV12-3 or TRBV12-4 and TRBJ1-2, with 7 bases that match TRBD1. The junction had 5 bases not matched to a gene; V was cut back by 3 bases and J by 7 bases. This CDR3 has 13 amino acids. CDR3 coding DNA: TGTGCCAGCAGTTTGAACAGGGGAAGTGGCTACACCTTC. Protein sequence: CASSLNRGSGYTF.

This clonotype was picked up a small number of times. This chain joins TRBV6-1 and TRBJ2-7; D ambiguous. Deletions cut 5 bases from V and 11 bases from J, with 16 bases between. The CDR3 is 12 residues long. Germline V gives CDR1 MNHNS, CDR2 SASEGT. The CDR3 here is CASSLTERAKYF. CDR3 bases: TGTGCCAGCAGTTTGACTGAACGCGCAAAGTACTTC.

This clonotype was counted only a few times. The chain couples TRBV18 to TRBJ1-1; 8 positions agree with TRBD1. CDR1 is KGHSH and CDR2 is LQKENI in the germline V gene. V shed 3 bases and J 3 bases; nucleotides not matched to a gene: 15. The CDR3 covers 18 residues. CDR3 DNA: TGTGCCAGCTCACCGGGGGACAGGACCCGATTGGGGGACACTGAAGCTTTCTTT. This encodes CASSPGDRTRLGDTEAFF. Full variable domain (remainder filled in from reference TRBV18 and TRBJ1-1): NAGVMQNPRHLVRRRGQEARLRCSPMKGHSHVYWYRQLPEEGLKFMVYLQKENIIDESGMPKERFSAEFPKEGPSILRIQQVVRGDSAAYFCASSPGDRTRLGDTEAFFGQGTRLTVV.

CDR3 coding DNA: TGTGCCAGCAGCAGGGATGACAGGGGAAGTGGTGAGCAGTTCTTC. Protein sequence: CASSRDDRGSGEQFF. The V gene is TRBV7-8, the J gene TRBJ2-1, with 8 bases identical to TRBD1. Germline-derived CDR1 and CDR2 are SGHVS and FQNEAQ. Trimming took 5 bases from V and 9 from J; bases not matched to a gene: 12. The CDR3 is 15 residues long.

The V gene is TRBV12-3 or TRBV12-4, the J gene TRBJ1-6, with a possible D match to TRBD1 (6 bases). V lost 2 bases to trimming and J lost 0 bases, with 14 bases between them. CDR3 length equals 18 residues. The CDR3 nucleotides read TGTGCCAGCAGTTTAAGGGGACACCTTTTCTCCTATAATTCACCCCTCCACTTT. It translates to CASSLRGHLFSYNSPLHF.

The chain employs TRBV4-3 and TRBJ1-1; 7 bases are shared with TRBD1. Germline V gives CDR1 LGHNA, CDR2 YSLEER. V gave up 3 bases and J gave up 2 bases; unmatched junction bases: 6. CDR3 length: 15 residues. CDR3 sequence reads: CASSHKQGLNTEAFF. The CDR3 DNA reads TGCGCCAGCAGCCACAAACAGGGGCTAAACACTGAAGCTTTCTTT.

This rearrangement joins TRBV28 to TRBJ2-3, with TRBD1 matching over 9 bases. The CDR3 contains 16 residues. Germline CDR1 is MDHEN and CDR2 is SYDVKM. V trimming: 5 bases; J trimming: 2 bases; junction bases outside the gene matches: 8. The CDR3 region has the DNA TGTGCCAGCAGTCCCACGGGACAGGGCCTCACAGATACGCAGTATTTT. Encoded protein: CASSPTGQGLTDTQYF.

In this sample, this clonotype turned up a few times. The chain recombines TRBV12-3 or TRBV12-4 with TRBJ2-5, with 8 bases matching TRBD1. Trimming took 5 bases from V and 5 from J; bases not matched to a gene: 7. The CDR3 loop spans 14 amino acids. The CDR3 sequence: CASSPLDRVETQYF. CDR3 sequence (DNA): TGTGCCAGCAGTCCATTGGACAGGGTGGAGACCCAGTACTTC.

This clonotype was seen repeatedly, ten times or more. The chain combines TRBV29-1 with TRBJ1-3; D gene unclear. The ends were cut back, 4 bases at V and 0 bases at J, with 10 bases in the middle. CDR1 and CDR2 from the germline V gene are SQVTM and ANQGSEA. The CDR3 covers 14 residues. CDR3 DNA: TGCAGCGTTGTGTATGGTCCCTCTGGAAACACCATATATTTT. This encodes CSVVYGPSGNTIYF.

This clonotype showed up many times. Relative to the germline gene, one junction end is altered; a read error may explain this. The chain employs TRBV14 and TRBJ1-2; tentative D call: TRBD1 (5 bases). Germline assignment: CDR1 SGHDN and CDR2 FVKESK. This CDR3 has 18 amino acids. For the CDR3, the DNA is TGTGCCAGCAGCCAAGGATTCCATTCCCCTACAGGTTCCTATGGCTTCACCTTC. It is translated as CASSQGFHSPTGSYGFTF.

This clonotype showed up just a few times. The CDR3 coding sequence is TGTGCCAGCAGCCAAGCTTACCAGACAGGGGTTGGCACTGAAGCTTTCTTT. It specifies CASSQAYQTGVGTEAFF. The J gene is TRBJ1-1, the V gene TRBV3-1, with 8 bases lining up with TRBD1. CDR3 length: 17 residues. The germline CDR1 and CDR2 sequences are LGHDT and YNNKEL (reference sequence). Germline trimming cut 1 base from V and 4 bases from J; bases unmatched to any gene: 11.

This clonotype came up many times. The V call is TRBV20-1, the J call TRBJ2-6; D may be TRBD1 (5 bases). This CDR3 spans 14 amino acids. CDR1 and CDR2 (germline): DFQATT, SNEGSKA (reference sequence). Trimming pared 1 base from V and 2 bases from J, leaving 6 bases between. The CDR3 reads CSARGGAGANVLTF. The CDR3, as DNA: TGCAGTGCTAGAGGGGGCGCTGGGGCCAACGTCCTGACTTTC.

The chain is built from TRBV5-1 and TRBJ2-1; D perhaps matches TRBD2 (6 bases). The CDR3 is 12 amino acids. Germline CDR1 reads SGHRS; CDR2 reads YFSETQ. V shed 0 bases and J shed 9 bases, with 7 bases lying between them. The CDR3 loop is CASSLAGVEQFF. CDR3 coding DNA: TGCGCCAGCAGCTTGGCGGGGGTTGAGCAGTTCTTC.

This clonotype was seen a handful of times. The chain couples TRBV20-1 to TRBJ1-1, with 7 bases identical to TRBD1. The V gene end was trimmed by 6 bases and the J gene end by 2 bases; junction bases not matched to a gene: 9. This CDR3 has 14 residues. In germline, CDR1 is DFQATT, CDR2 SNEGSKA (reference sequence). CDR3 sequence: CSARRQGSNTEAFF. Written as DNA, the CDR3 is TGCAGTGCCCGTCGACAGGGTAGTAACACTGAAGCTTTCTTT.

This chain connects TRBV27 to TRBJ1-4; unclear D gene. The length of the CDR3 is 13 residues. V was trimmed by 3 bases and J by 8 bases, leaving 10 bases between them. Germline V lookup: CDR1 MNHEY, CDR2 SMNVEV (reference sequence). Written as DNA, the CDR3 is TGTGCCAGCAGTTTTCAAATCGGGGAAAAACTGTTTTTT. This gives the protein CASSFQIGEKLFF. The whole variable domain, filled in from reference TRBV27 and TRBJ1-4, reads EAQVTQNPRYLITVTGKKLTVTCSQNMNHEYMSWYRQDPGLGLRQIYYSMNVEVTDKGDVPEGYKVSRKEKRNFPLILESPSPNQTSLYFCASSFQIGEKLFFGSGTQLSVL.

This clonotype was picked up many times. V and J are TRBV27 and TRBJ1-2, with a possible D match to TRBD1 (5 bases). The CDR3 sequence is 17 residues long. The V gene lost 6 bases and the J gene lost 4 bases, with 24 bases spanning the gap. Germline-derived CDR1 and CDR2 are MNHEY and SMNVEV (reference sequence). CDR3 nucleotides: TGTGCCAGCAGCCCTATGTCCCCGCTGCGACAGAGCTATGGCTACACCTTC. Translated: CASSPMSPLRQSYGYTF.

This clonotype was seen a few times. The V and J genes are TRBV5-5 and TRBJ1-6; tentatively, D is TRBD1 (6 bases). Trimming cost V 2 bases and J 7 bases, with 13 bases left between them. The CDR3 has 15 residues. The germline CDR1 and CDR2 sequences are SGHKS and YYEKEE (reference sequence). CDR3 bases: TGTGCCAGCAGCTTAGGGTCTGGGGGCAATTCACCCCTCCACTTT. It encodes CASSLGSGGNSPLHF.

The V gene is TRBV18, the J gene TRBJ2-3; 9 bases line up with TRBD1. Per germline, CDR1 KGHSH and CDR2 LQKENI. V trimming: 2 bases; J trimming: 5 bases; junction bases outside the gene matches: 8. The CDR3 loop spans 16 amino acids. Here the CDR3 DNA reads TGTGCCAGCTCACCAGCGGGACAGGGCTCCCTAGATACGCAGTATTTT. Its translation is CASSPAGQGSLDTQYF.

This clonotype was seen more than once but under ten times. The V and J genes are TRBV11-2 and TRBJ1-1; unclear D gene. CDR1 and CDR2 from the germline V gene are SGHAT and FQNNGV. V lost 2 bases and J 7 bases, leaving 5 bases between the germline ends. This CDR3 spans 11 amino acids. CDR3 amino acids: CASSLKFEAFF. CDR3 DNA: TGTGCCAGCAGCTTAAAGTTTGAAGCTTTCTTT. Filled out from reference TRBV11-2 and TRBJ1-1, the complete variable domain reads EAGVAQSPRYKIIEKRQSVAFWCNPISGHATLYWYQQILGQGPKLLIQFQNNGVVDDSQLPKDRFSAERLKGVDSTLKIQPAKLEDSAVYLCASSLKFEAFFGQGTRLTVV.

This clonotype was counted between two and nine times. J is TRBJ2-2 and V is TRBV11-2, with 12 positions matching TRBD2. The ends lost 5 bases at V and 3 bases at J; junction bases unmatched: 7. The CDR3 spans 17 residues. The V gene's germline CDR1 is SGHAT and CDR2 FQNNGV. CDR3 nucleotides: TGTGCCAGCAGCGAACGACTAGCGGGGGAGGACACCGGGGAGCTGTTTTTT. Its protein product is CASSERLAGEDTGELFF.

This clonotype was detected only a few times. The V and J genes are TRBV3-1 and TRBJ1-6; possible D gene TRBD1, 5 bases. V lost 0 bases and J lost 10, with 13 bases in between. The CDR3 totals 15 residues. CDR1 and CDR2 (germline): LGHDT, YNNKEL (reference sequence). The CDR3 DNA reads as TGTGCCAGCAGCCAAGATATGAGGGGCTGGTCACCCCTCCACTTT. This sequence encodes CASSQDMRGWSPLHF.

This clonotype occurred a few times. The chain combines TRBV4-3 with TRBJ2-2; 10 bases map to TRBD2. Germline CDR1 and CDR2: LGHNA and YSLEER. J was trimmed by 3 bases and V by 4 bases; bases with no gene match: 2. The CDR3 totals 15 residues. DNA for the CDR3: TGCGCCAGCAGCCTAGCGGGGGGAGACACCGGGGAGCTGTTTTTT. It translates to CASSLAGGDTGELFF.

The chain has TRBV18 and TRBJ2-3; 9 bases map to TRBD1. The CDR3 contains 16 residues. V dropped 2 bases and J dropped 4; count of bases not matched to a gene: 7. The germline gives CDR1 KGHSH, CDR2 LQKENI. CDR3 in DNA: TGTGCCAGCTCACCAAGGGGACAGGGAAGGCCAGATACGCAGTATTTT. This gives the protein CASSPRGQGRPDTQYF.

The rearrangement links TRBV30 to TRBJ1-2, with 10 bases identical to TRBD1. CDR3 size: 17 residues. The ends lost 0 bases at V and 4 bases at J; junction bases unmatched: 11. Germline V gives CDR1 GTSNPN, CDR2 SVGIG (reference sequence). The CDR3 protein is CAWSVQEIDRGLYGYTF. DNA for the CDR3: TGTGCCTGGAGTGTACAGGAAATTGACAGGGGGCTCTATGGCTACACCTTC.

This clonotype was found a few times. The rearrangement uses TRBV21-1 and TRBJ2-4. TRBV21-1 is a pseudogene segment. The CDR3 is made up of 9 amino acids. The CDR3 region has the DNA TGTGCCAGCACAAACATTCAGTACTTC. Amino acids: CASTNIQYF.